This T cell receptor beta chain was captured by sequencing in a study of T cells in Graves' hyperthyroidism and ophthalmopathy. Many counts were recorded for this clonotype. Its antigen is not known. TCR beta CDR3 sequences were amplified from RNA transcripts. During a first-round RT-PCR of the TCR CDR3, the HTBI primer set was used. TCRdb passed the multiplex PCR reads through MiXCR, listing each CDR3 protein once. The sample carries some 690,000 distinct CDR3 sequences, 15% to 20% recorded once. Study-wide results and caveats: Ophthalmopathy and stable hyperthyroidism were separated by a 13 V-J model. Clonotypes that were expanded in thyroid above 0.001 mostly appeared in blood too.

Patients having uncontrolled infection, another autoimmune disease, pregnancy or lactation were not included. Clinical symptoms, serum thyroxine, TRAb, thyroid ultrasound and orbital computed tomography informed diagnoses. Trimming shortened V by 4 bases and J by 1 base, and 9 bases separated the two germline ends. This CDR3 region has 14 residues. Germline loops: CDR1 MDHEN, CDR2 SYDVKM. Sequencing was done on a sample of blood. This chain links TRBV28 with TRBJ2-3; D perhaps matches TRBD2 (5 bases). This clonotype was sampled from a man over 45 with Graves' hyperthyroidism. The CDR3 reads CASSSRGRTDTQYF. CDR3 coding DNA: TGTGCCAGCAGTTCTCGGGGTCGCACAGATACGCAGTATTTT.